This T cell receptor (beta chain) was identified during a study of cytomegalovirus exposure and HLA in healthy donors. Germline V gene data show CDR1 as SEHNR and CDR2 as FQNEAQ (reference sequence). CDR3 length: 15 residues. The PCR made use of 60 Vbeta and 13 Jbeta primers. The protocol was immunoSEQ multiplex PCR, while the TCRdb copy is restricted to in-frame clones and leaves out a portion. The sample consists of about 200,000 clones, about 85% of them appearing once. This clone appeared once. The rearrangement links TRBV7-9 to TRBJ2-5; D unclear. The J call may not be correct, given that the DNA end is closer to TRBJ2-7. This receptor was taken from a woman in her 50s in good health and CMV-seronegative. The sample taken for sequencing was PBMCs. The CDR3 sequence is CASSLAMAESYEQYF. The CDR3 nucleotides read TGTGCCAGCAGCTTAGCGATGGCGGAGAGCTACGAGCAGTACTTC.